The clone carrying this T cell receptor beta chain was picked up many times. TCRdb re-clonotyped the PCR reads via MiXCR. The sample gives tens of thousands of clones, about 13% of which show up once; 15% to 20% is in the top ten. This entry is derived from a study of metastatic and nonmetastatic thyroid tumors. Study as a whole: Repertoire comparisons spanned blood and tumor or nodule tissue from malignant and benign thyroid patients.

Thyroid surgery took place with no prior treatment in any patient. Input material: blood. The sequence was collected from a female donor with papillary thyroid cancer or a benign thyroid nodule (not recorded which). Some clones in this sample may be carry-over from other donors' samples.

The CDR3 DNA reads TGCAGTGCCCCGTCCAGCGGGCGGGGGTCCTACGAGCAGTACTTC. Translation gives CSAPSSGRGSYEQYF. This chain connects TRBV20-1 to TRBJ2-7; 7 bases match TRBD2. This CDR3 spans 15 amino acids. V trimming: 6 bases; J trimming: 1 base; junction bases outside the gene matches: 12. Per germline, CDR1 DFQATT and CDR2 SNEGSKA (reference sequence).